The next 7 T cell receptor beta chains were all read from a single sample in a study of OX40 agonist ivuxolimab in advanced cancers. Assay: immunoSEQ multiplex PCR; the TCRdb copy retains only in-frame clones and omits some. This sample has over 70,000 clones, with 87% found just once. The sequences come from CD4+ or CD8+ T cells sorted from blood, collected in a trial of the OX40 agonist ivuxolimab. The receptors shown here come from an adult with an advanced solid tumor such as melanoma, head and neck, liver or kidney cancer.

The CDR3 protein is CATSRGQGTTDTQYF. The CDR3 DNA reads as TGTGCCACCAGCAGAGGCCAGGGAACCACAGATACGCAGTATTTT. V usage is TRBV15 and J usage is TRBJ2-3; weak D call: TRBD1 (5 bases). CDR1 and CDR2 from the germline V gene are LNHNV and YYDKDF (reference sequence). The V end was cut by 1 base, the J end by 2 bases, with 10 bases between. The CDR3 is made up of 15 amino acids.

This chain links TRBV18 with TRBJ2-5; weak D call: TRBD2 (7 bases). CDR1 KGHSH and CDR2 LQKENI come from the germline V gene. The CDR3 totals 15 residues. Deletions cut 2 bases from V and 2 bases from J, with 12 bases between. The DNA for the CDR3 is TGTGCCAGCTCACCAAAGAGGGGGGGTCAAGAGACCCAGTACTTC. It yields the protein CASSPKRGGQETQYF. Combining the CDR3 with reference TRBV18 and TRBJ2-5 gives the whole variable domain NAGVMQNPRHLVRRRGQEARLRCSPMKGHSHVYWYRQLPEEGLKFMVYLQKENIIDESGMPKERFSAEFPKEGPSILRIQQVVRGDSAAYFCASSPKRGGQETQYFGPGTRLLVL.

The chain combines TRBV18 with TRBJ2-5, with 9 nucleotides matching TRBD1. J lost 6 bases, V lost 5 bases, and 10 bases had no gene match. The CDR3 covers 15 residues. Germline CDR1 is KGHSH and CDR2 is LQKENI. CDR3 sequence (DNA): TGTGCCAGCTCAGTCACCGGGACAGGGAGTCAGACCCAGTACTTC. The encoded protein is CASSVTGTGSQTQYF.

This rearrangement joins TRBV7-2 to TRBJ1-2, with no clear D. Germline V gene data show CDR1 as SGHTA and CDR2 as FQGNSA. Trimming took off 5 bases at V and 6 bases at J, with 19 bases between the two ends. CDR3 size: 15 residues. The DNA for the CDR3 is TGTGCCAGCAGCCGGTCTTGGACCCAAGAAGATGGCTACACCTTC. It translates to CASSRSWTQEDGYTF.

The J gene is TRBJ1-2, the V gene TRBV7-2; D unclear. The length of the CDR3 is 14 residues. Trimming pared 1 base from V and 4 bases from J, leaving 10 bases between. Per germline, CDR1 SGHTA and CDR2 FQGNSA. Here the CDR3 reads CASSLGGDRYGYTF. For the CDR3, the DNA is TGTGCCAGCAGCTTAGGGGGAGACCGCTATGGCTACACCTTC.

The chain employs TRBV30 and TRBJ2-7; D is uncertain. V was trimmed by 1 base and J by 1 base, leaving 14 bases between them. Germline V lookup: CDR1 GTSNPN, CDR2 SVGIG (reference sequence). The CDR3 sequence is 15 residues long. Here the CDR3 reads CAWSEVLMGSYEQYF. Written as DNA, the CDR3 is TGTGCCTGGAGTGAGGTCCTAATGGGGTCCTACGAGCAGTACTTC.

The J gene is TRBJ2-7, the V gene TRBV6-5, with D uncertain. Trimming took 6 bases from V and 7 from J, leaving 16 bases between them. Per germline, CDR1 MNHEY and CDR2 SVGAGI. This CDR3 has 13 residues. The CDR3 nucleotides read TGTGCCAGCAGCATCGGACCCGTGGGGGAGCAGTACTTC. It specifies CASSIGPVGEQYF.